This paragraph covers one T cell receptor (beta chain) sequence. Deletions cut 10 bases from V and 0 bases from J, with 12 bases between. Germline V gene lookup returns CDR1 SGHRS and CDR2 YFSETQ. CDR3 length: 13 residues. In the original workflow: Estimated nucleated cell counts came from reference gene primer amplification. Assay: immunoSEQ multiplex PCR; the TCRdb copy retains only in-frame clones and omits some. V, J and clone size derive from that table, while D and trimming were established from the DNA sequence. Of about 430,000 clones in the sample, about 88% were seen once. This sample stems from a study of blood T cell repertoires in COVID-19. As for the study in general: Material from acute and convalescent COVID-19 was sourced from the United States, Italy and Spain.

The V call is TRBV5-1, the J call TRBJ2-3; D remains ambiguous. The source is a woman younger than 30 who had been exposed to COVID-19. Sequencing used PBMCs or T cells enriched from blood (not recorded which). The CDR3 bases are TGCGCCGCGGCGACGGGTAGCACAGATACGCAGTATTTT. It yields the protein CAAATGSTDTQYF.